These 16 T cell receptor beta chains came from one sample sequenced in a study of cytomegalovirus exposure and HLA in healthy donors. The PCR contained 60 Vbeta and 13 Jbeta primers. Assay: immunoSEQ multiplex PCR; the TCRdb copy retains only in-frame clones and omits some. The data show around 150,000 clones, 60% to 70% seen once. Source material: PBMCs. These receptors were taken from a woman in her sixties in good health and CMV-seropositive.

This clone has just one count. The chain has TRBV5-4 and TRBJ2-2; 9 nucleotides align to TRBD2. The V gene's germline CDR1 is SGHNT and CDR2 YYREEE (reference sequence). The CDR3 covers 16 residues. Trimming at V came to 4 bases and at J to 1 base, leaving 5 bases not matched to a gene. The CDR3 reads CASSPLAGQNTGELFF. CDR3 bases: TGTGCCAGCAGCCCCCTAGCGGGACAGAACACCGGGGAGCTGTTTTTT.

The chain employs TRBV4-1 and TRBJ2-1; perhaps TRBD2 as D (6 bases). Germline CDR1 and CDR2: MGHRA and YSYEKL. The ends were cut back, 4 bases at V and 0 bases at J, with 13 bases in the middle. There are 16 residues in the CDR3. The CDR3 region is CASSRPTSSSYNEQFF. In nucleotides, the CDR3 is TGCGCCAGCAGCCGCCCGACTAGTAGCTCCTACAATGAGCAGTTCTTC.

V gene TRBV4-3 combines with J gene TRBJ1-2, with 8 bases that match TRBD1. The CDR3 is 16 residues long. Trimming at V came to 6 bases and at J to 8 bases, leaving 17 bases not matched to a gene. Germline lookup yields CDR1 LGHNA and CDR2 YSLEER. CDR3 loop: CASSQQGAPSLGGYTF. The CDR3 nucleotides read TGCGCCAGCAGTCAGCAGGGGGCTCCTTCCCTAGGCGGCTACACCTTC.

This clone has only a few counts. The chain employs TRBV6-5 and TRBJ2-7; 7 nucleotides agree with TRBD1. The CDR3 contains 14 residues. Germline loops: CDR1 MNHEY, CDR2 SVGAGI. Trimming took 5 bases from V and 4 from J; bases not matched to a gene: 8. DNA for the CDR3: TGTGCCAGCAGTACCAGGGACAGATTATACGAGCAGTACTTC. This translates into CASSTRDRLYEQYF.

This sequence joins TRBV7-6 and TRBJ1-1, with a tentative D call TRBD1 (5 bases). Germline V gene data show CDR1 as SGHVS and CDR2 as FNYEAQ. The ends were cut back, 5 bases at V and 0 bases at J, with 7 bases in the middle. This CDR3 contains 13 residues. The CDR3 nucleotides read TGTGCCAGCAGCGCACAGGTGAACACTGAAGCTTTCTTT. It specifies CASSAQVNTEAFF.

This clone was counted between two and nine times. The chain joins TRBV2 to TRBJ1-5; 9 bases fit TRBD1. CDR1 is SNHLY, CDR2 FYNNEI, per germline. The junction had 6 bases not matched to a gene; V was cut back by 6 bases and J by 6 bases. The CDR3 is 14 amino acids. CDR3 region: CASRGDRGGQPQHF. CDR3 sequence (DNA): TGTGCCAGCAGAGGTGACAGGGGGGGTCAGCCCCAGCATTTT.

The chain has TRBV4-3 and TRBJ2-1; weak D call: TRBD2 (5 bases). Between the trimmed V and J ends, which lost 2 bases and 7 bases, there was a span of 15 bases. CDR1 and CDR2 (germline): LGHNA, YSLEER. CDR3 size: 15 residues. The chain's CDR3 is CASSQRGLYENEQFF. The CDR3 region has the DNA TGCGCCAGCAGCCAACGGGGTCTGTACGAGAATGAGCAGTTCTTC.

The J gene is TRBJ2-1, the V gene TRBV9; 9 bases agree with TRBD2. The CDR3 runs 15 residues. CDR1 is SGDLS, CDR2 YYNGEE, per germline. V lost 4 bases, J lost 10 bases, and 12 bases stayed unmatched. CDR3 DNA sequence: TGTGCCAGCAGCCTCGGACTAGCGAGGTCGGTAGAGCAGTTCTTC. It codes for CASSLGLARSVEQFF.

The CDR3 reads CASSQTSGTETQYF. For the CDR3, the DNA is TGTGCCAGCAGCCAGACTAGCGGGACGGAGACCCAGTACTTC. The chain carries TRBV5-6 and TRBJ2-5; TRBD2 matches at 11 bases. The CDR3 consists of 14 residues. Germline V gene lookup returns CDR1 SGHDT and CDR2 YYEEEE. Trimming took 4 bases from V and 5 from J; bases not matched to a gene: 4.

The CDR3, as DNA: TGTGCCAGCAGTTCAGGGGCGGCGCAGCCCCAGCATTTT. Residues: CASSSGAAQPQHF. This chain connects TRBV6-5 to TRBJ1-5, with D maybe TRBD1 (6 bases). The V gene's germline CDR1 is MNHEY and CDR2 SVGAGI. This CDR3 is built from 13 residues. Trimming pared 4 bases from V and 7 bases from J, leaving 11 bases between.

As DNA, the CDR3 is TGCAGTGCGGGACTAGCGGGAATCAATGAGCAGTTCTTC. Translating gives CSAGLAGINEQFF. V is TRBV29-1 and J is TRBJ2-1, with TRBD2 identical over 13 bases. The CDR3 spans 13 residues. The germline gives CDR1 SQVTM, CDR2 ANQGSEA.

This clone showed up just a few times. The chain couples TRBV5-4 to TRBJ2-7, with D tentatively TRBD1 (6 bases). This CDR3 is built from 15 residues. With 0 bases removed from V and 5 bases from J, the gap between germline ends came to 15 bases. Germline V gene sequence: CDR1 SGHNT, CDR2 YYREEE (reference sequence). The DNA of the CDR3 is TGTGCCAGCAGCTTGGAAGGGGGACGTGGTAACGAGCAGTACTTC. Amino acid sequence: CASSLEGGRGNEQYF.

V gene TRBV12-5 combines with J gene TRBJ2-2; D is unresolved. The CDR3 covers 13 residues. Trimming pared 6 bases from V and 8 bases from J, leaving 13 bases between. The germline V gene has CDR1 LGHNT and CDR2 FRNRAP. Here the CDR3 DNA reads TGTGCTAGTGGGACAATTGCGACGGGGGAGCTGTTTTTT. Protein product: CASGTIATGELFF.

CDR3 amino acids: CAWSLYTGDSGEQYF. CDR3 in DNA: TGTGCCTGGAGTCTCTACACAGGGGATTCGGGTGAGCAGTACTTC. This rearrangement joins TRBV30 to TRBJ2-5; 7 nucleotides line up with TRBD1. The CDR3 spans 15 residues. Germline V gene sequence: CDR1 GTSNPN, CDR2 SVGIG (reference sequence). J gave up 11 bases and V 2 bases, and 17 bases lay outside the gene matches. The entire variable domain, with the rest obtained from reference TRBV30 and TRBJ2-5, is as follows: SQTIHQWPATLVQPVGSPLSLECTVEGTSNPNLYWYRQAAGRGLQLLFYSVGIGQISSEVPQNLSASRPQDRQFILSSKKLLLSDSGFYLCAWSLYTGDSGEQYFGPGTRLLVL.

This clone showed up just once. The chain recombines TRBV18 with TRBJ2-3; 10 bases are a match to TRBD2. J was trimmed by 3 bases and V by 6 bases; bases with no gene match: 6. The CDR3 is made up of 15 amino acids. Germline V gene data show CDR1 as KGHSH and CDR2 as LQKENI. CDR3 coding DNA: TGTGCCAGCTCGTCCGGGACTAGCGCAACAGATACGCAGTATTTT. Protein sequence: CASSSGTSATDTQYF.

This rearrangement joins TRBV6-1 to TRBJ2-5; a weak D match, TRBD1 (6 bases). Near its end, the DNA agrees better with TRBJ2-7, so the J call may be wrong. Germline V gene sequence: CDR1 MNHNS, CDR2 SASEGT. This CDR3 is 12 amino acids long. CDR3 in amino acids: CASRDSSYEQYF. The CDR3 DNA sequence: TGTGCCAGCAGGGACAGCTCCTACGAGCAGTACTTC.